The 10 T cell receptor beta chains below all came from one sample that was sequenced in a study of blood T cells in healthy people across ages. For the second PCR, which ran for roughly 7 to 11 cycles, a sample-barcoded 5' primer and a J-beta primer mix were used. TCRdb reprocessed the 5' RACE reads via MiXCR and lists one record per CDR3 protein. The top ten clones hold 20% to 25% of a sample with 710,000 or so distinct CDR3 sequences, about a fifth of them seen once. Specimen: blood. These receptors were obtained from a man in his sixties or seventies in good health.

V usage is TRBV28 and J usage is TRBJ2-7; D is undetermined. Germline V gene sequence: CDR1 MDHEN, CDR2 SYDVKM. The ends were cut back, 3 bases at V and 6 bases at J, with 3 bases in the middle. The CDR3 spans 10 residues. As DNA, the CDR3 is TGTGCCAGCAGTTTTGTCGAGCAGTACTTC. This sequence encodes CASSFVEQYF.

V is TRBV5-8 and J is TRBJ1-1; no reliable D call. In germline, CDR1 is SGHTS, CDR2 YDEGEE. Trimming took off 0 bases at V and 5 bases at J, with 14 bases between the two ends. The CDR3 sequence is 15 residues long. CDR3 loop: CASSLGTPRLTEAFF. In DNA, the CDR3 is TGTGCCAGCAGCTTGGGGACGCCCCGATTGACTGAAGCTTTCTTT.

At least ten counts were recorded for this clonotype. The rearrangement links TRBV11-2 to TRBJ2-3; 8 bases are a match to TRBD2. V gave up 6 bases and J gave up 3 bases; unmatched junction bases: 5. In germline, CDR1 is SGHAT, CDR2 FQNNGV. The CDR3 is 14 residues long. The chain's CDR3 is CASSQGLATDTQYF. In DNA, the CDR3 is TGTGCCAGCAGTCAAGGACTAGCTACAGATACGCAGTATTTT.

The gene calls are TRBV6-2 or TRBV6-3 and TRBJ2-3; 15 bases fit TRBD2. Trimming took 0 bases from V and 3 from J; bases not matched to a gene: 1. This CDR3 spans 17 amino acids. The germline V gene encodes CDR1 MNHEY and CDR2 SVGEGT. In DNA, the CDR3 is TGTGCCAGCAGTTACTCGGGGACTAGCGGGAGGACAGATACGCAGTATTTT. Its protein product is CASSYSGTSGRTDTQYF.

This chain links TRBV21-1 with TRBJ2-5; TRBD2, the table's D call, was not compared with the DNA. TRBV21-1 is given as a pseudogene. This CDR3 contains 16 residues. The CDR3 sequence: CASSRSSGRAGLRPYF. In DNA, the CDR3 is TGTGCCAGCAGCAGATCTAGCGGGAGGGCCGGGCTTAGGCCGTACTTC.

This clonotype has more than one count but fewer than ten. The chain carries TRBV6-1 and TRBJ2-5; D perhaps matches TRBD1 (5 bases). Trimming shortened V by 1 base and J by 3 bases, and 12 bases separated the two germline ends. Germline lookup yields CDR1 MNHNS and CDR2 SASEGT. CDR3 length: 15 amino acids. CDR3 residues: CASSEGNRKKETQYF. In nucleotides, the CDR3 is TGTGCCAGCAGTGAAGGGAACAGGAAAAAAGAGACCCAGTACTTC.

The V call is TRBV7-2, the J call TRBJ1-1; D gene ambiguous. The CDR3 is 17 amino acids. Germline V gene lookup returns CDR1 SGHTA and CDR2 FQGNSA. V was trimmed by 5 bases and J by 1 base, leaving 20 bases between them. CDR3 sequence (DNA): TGTGCCAGCAGCCGTTACAGTGAGGCGCTTTCGAACACTGAAGCTTTCTTT. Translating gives CASSRYSEALSNTEAFF.

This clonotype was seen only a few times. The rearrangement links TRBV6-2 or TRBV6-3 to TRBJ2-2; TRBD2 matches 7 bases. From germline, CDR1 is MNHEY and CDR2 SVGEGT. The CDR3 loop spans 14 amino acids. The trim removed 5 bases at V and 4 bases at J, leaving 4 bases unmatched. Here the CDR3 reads CASSAGVSTGELFF. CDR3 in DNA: TGTGCCAGCAGTGCGGGAGTCTCCACCGGGGAGCTGTTTTTT.

The DNA for the CDR3 is TGTGCCAGCAGCGCACTCAGAGGGACAGGGGGCAATCAGCCCCAGCATTTT. It is translated as CASSALRGTGGNQPQHF. The chain recombines TRBV7-2 with TRBJ1-5; 10 positions match TRBD1. Per the germline V gene, CDR1 is SGHTA and CDR2 is FQGNSA. The CDR3 is made up of 17 amino acids. J gave up 2 bases and V 5 bases, and 9 bases lay outside the gene matches.

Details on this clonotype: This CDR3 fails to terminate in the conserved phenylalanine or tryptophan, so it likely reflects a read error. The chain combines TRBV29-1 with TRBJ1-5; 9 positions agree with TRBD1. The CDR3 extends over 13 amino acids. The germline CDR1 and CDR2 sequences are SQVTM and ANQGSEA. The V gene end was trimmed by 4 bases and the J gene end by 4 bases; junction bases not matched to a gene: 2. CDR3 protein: CSVVDRGNQPQHS. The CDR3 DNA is TGCAGCGTTGTGGACAGGGGAAATCAGCCCCAGCATTCT.